The present entry profiles one T cell receptor (beta chain) with its context. Its antigen is undetermined. The data were obtained in a study of T cell responses to AZD1222 COVID-19 vaccine. Study results and caveats: Recipients of two AZD1222 doses showed rising Spike-specific TCR breadth and depth. Clonal diversity was possibly underestimated, and white British individuals and females predominated among donors.

Sequencing used immunoSEQ multiplex PCR; TCRdb keeps in-frame clones, though not all of them. The sample carries 45,000 to 55,000 clones, approximately 83% recorded once. CDR3 size: 12 residues. Trimming cost V 0 bases and J 11 bases, with 8 bases left between them. In germline, CDR1 is MNHEY, CDR2 SVGEGT. The TCR sequence derives from an adult who received the AZD1222 COVID-19 vaccine. The rearrangement uses TRBV6-2 or TRBV6-3 and TRBJ2-1; the D gene is possibly TRBD1 (5 bases). The sample in question was peripheral blood, obtained 28 days after the second AZD1222 dose. The CDR3 DNA reads as TGTGCCAGCAGTTACTCCGCAGGGAAGCAGTTCTTC. It is translated as CASSYSAGKQFF.